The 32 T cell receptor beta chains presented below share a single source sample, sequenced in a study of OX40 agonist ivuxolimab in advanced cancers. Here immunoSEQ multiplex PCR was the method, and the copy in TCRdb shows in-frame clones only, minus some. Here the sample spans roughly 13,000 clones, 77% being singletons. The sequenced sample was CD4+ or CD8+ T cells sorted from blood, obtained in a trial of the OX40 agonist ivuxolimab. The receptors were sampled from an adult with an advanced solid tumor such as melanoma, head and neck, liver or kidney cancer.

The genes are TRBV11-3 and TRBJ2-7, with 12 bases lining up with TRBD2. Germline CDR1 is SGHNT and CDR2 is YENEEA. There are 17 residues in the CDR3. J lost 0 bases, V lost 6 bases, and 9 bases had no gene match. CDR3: CASRPGLAGINSYEQYF. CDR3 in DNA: TGTGCCAGCAGACCTGGACTAGCGGGGATAAACTCCTACGAGCAGTACTTC.

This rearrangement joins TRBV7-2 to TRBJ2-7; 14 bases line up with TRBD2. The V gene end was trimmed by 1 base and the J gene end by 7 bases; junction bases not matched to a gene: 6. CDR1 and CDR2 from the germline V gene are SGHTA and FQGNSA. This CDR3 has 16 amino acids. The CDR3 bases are TGTGCCAGCAGCTTAGGGGGACTAGCGGGAGATCTTGAGCAGTACTTC. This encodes CASSLGGLAGDLEQYF.

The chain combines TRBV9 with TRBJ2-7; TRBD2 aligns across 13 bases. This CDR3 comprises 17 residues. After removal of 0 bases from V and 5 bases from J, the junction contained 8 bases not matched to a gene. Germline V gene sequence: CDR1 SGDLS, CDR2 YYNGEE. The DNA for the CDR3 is TGTGCCAGCAGCGTAGGAGGACTAGCGGGAGTCGCCAACGAGCAGTACTTC. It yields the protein CASSVGGLAGVANEQYF. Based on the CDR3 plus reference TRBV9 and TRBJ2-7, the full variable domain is DSGVTQTPKHLITATGQRVTLRCSPRSGDLSVYWYQQSLDQGLQFLIQYYNGEERAKGNILERFSAQQFPDLHSELNLSSLELGDSALYFCASSVGGLAGVANEQYFGPGTRLTVT.

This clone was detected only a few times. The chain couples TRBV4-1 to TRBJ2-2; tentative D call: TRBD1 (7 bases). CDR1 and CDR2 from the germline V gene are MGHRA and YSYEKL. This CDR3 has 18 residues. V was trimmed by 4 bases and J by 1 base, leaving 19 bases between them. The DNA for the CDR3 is TGCGCCAGCAGCCCATGGGCCGGGGGACAGCTGAACACCGGGGAGCTGTTTTTT. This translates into CASSPWAGGQLNTGELFF.

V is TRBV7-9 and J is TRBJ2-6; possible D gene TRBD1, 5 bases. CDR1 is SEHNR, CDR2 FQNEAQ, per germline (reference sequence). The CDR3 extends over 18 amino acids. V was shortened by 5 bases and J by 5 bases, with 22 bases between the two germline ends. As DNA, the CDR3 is TGTGCCAGCAGCCTATTTCGACGAGGACAAAGTCGGGCCAACGTCCTGACTTTC. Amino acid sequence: CASSLFRRGQSRANVLTF.

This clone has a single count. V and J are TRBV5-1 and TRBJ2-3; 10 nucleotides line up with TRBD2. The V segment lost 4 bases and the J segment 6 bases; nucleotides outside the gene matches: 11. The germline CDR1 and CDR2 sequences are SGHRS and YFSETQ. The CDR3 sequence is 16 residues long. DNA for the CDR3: TGCGCCAGCAGCCCCCGGACTAGCGGAACCACGGATACGCAGTATTTT. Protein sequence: CASSPRTSGTTDTQYF. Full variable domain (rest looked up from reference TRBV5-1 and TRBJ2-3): KAGVTQTPRYLIKTRGQQVTLSCSPISGHRSVSWYQQTPGQGLQFLFEYFSETQRNKGNFPGRFSGRQFSNSRSEMNVSTLELGDSALYLCASSPRTSGTTDTQYFGPGTRLTVL.

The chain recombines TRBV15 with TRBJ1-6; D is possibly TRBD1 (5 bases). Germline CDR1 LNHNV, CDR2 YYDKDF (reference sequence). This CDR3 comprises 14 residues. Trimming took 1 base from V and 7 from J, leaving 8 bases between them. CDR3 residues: CATSRAGANSPLHF. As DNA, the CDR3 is TGTGCCACCAGCAGAGCCGGGGCAAATTCACCCCTCCACTTT.

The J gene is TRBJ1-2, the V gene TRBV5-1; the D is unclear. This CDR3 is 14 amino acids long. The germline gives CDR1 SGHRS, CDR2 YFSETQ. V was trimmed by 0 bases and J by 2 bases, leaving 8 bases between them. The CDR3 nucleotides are TGCGCCAGCAGCTTGGCCGACGGGAACTATGGCTACACCTTC. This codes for CASSLADGNYGYTF.

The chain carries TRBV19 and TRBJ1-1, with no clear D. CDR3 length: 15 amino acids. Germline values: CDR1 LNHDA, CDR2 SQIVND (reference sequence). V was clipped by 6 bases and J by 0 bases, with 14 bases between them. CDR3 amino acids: CASSLIHSMNTEAFF. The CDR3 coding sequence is TGTGCCAGTAGCCTAATACACTCCATGAACACTGAAGCTTTCTTT.

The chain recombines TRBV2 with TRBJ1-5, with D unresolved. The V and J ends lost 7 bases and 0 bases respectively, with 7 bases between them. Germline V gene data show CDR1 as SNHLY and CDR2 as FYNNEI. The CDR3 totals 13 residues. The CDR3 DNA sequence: TGTGCCAGCAACGAGGATAGCAATCAGCCCCAGCATTTT. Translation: CASNEDSNQPQHF.

The CDR3, as DNA: TGCGCCAGCAGCCAAAACAGGGGAGAGAGCTATGGCTACACCTTC. Protein sequence: CASSQNRGESYGYTF. The rearrangement links TRBV4-1 to TRBJ1-2; 7 bases line up with TRBD1. Germline lookup yields CDR1 MGHRA and CDR2 YSYEKL. The CDR3 has 15 amino acids. The trim removed 2 bases at V and 4 bases at J, leaving 7 bases unmatched.

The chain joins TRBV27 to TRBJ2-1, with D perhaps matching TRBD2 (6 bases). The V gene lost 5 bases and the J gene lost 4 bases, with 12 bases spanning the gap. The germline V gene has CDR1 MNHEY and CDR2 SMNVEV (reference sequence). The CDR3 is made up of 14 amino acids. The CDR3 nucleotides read TGTGCCAGCAGTCCAGTTGGGACTTACAATGAGCAGTTCTTC. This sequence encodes CASSPVGTYNEQFF.

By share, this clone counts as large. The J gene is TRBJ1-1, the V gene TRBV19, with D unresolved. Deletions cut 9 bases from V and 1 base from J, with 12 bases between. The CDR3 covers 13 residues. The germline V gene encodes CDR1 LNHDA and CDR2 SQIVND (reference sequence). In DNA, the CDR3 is TGTGCCAGCGAACCAAGGGAGAACACTGAAGCTTTCTTT. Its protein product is CASEPRENTEAFF.

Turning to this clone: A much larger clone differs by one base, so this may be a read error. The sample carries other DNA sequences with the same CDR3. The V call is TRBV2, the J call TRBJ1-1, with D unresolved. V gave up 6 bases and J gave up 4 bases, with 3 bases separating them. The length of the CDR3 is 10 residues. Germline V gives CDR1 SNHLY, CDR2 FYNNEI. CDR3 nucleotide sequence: TGTGCCAGCAGGGGCACTGAAGCTTTCTTT. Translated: CASRGTEAFF.

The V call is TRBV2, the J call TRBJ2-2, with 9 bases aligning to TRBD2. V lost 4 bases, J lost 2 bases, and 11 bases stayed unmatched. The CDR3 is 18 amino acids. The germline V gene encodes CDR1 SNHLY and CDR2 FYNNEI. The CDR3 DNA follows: TGTGCCAGCAGTGTTGCTCGGGGTAGCGGGAGCAACACCGGGGAGCTGTTTTTT. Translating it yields CASSVARGSGSNTGELFF.

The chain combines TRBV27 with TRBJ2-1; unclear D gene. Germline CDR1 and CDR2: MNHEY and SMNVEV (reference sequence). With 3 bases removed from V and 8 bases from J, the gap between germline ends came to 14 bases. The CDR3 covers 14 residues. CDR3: CASSFSASIDEQFF. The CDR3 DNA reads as TGTGCCAGCAGTTTTTCGGCTAGTATCGATGAGCAGTTCTTC.

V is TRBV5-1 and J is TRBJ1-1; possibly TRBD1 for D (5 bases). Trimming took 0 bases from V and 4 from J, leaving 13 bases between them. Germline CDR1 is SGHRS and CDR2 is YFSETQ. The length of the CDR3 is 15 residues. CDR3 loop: CASSLGESGGTEAFF. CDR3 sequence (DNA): TGCGCCAGCAGCTTGGGCGAAAGCGGGGGCACTGAAGCTTTCTTT.

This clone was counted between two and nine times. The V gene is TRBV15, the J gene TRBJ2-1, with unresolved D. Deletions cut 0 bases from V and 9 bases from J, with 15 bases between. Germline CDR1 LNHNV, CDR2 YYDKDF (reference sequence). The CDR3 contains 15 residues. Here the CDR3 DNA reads TGTGCCACCAGCAGAGATATGAGCGTCTGGGGTGAGCAGTTCTTC. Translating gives CATSRDMSVWGEQFF.

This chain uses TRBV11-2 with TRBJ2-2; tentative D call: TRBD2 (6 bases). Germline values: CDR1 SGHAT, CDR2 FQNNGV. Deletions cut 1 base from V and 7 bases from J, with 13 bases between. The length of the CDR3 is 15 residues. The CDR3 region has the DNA TGTGCCAGCAGCTTAGTAGACCTTAGCGGCGGGGAGCTGTTTTTT. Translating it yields CASSLVDLSGGELFF.

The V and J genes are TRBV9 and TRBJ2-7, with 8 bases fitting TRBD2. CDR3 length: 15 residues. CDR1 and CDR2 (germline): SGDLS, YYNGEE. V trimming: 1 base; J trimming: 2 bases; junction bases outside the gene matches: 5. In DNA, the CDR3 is TGTGCCAGCAGCGTATTGCCGGGGGGGACCTACGAGCAGTACTTC. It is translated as CASSVLPGGTYEQYF.

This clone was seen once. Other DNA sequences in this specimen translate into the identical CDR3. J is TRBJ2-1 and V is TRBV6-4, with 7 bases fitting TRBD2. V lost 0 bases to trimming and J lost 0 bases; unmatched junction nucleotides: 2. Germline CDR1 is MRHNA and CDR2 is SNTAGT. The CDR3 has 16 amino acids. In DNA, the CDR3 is TGTGCCAGCAGTGACTCGGGAGGGAGCTCCTACAATGAGCAGTTCTTC. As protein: CASSDSGGSSYNEQFF.

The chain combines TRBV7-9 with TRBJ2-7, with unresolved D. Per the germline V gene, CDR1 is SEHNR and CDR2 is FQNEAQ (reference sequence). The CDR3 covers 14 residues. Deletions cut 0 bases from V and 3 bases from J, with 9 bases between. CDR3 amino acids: CASSLAGSVYEQYF. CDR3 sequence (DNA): TGTGCCAGCAGCTTAGCGGGAAGTGTCTACGAGCAGTACTTC.

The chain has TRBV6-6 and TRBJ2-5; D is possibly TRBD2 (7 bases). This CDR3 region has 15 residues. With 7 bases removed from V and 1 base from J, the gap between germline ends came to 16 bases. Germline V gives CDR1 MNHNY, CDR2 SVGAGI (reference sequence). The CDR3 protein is CASTLDRGAQETQYF. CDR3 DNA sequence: TGTGCCAGCACCCTCGACCGGGGGGCCCAAGAGACCCAGTACTTC.

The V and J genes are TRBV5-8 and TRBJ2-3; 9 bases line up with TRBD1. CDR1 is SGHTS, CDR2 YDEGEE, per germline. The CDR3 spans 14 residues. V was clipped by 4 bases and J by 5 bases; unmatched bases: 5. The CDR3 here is CASSVGQGRDTQYF. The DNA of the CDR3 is TGTGCCAGCAGCGTGGGACAGGGAAGAGATACGCAGTATTTT.

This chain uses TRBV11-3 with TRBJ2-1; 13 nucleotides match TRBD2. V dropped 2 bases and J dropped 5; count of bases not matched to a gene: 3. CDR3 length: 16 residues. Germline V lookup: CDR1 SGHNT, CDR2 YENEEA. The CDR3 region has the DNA TGTGCCAGCAGCTTAAGGGGACTAGCGGGAAACAATGAGCAGTTCTTC. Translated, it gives CASSLRGLAGNNEQFF.

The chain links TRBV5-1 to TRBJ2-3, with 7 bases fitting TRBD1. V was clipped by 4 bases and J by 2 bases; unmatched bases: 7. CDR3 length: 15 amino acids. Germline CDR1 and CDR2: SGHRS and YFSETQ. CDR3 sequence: CASSPRGTDTDTQYF. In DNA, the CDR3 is TGCGCCAGCAGCCCCAGGGGGACGGACACAGATACGCAGTATTTT.

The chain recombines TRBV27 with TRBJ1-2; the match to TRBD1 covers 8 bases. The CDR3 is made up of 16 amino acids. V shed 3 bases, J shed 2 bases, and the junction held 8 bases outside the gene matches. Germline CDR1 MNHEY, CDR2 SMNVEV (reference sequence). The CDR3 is CASSFGTGGLNYGYTF. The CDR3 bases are TGTGCCAGCAGTTTCGGGACAGGAGGATTGAACTATGGCTACACCTTC.

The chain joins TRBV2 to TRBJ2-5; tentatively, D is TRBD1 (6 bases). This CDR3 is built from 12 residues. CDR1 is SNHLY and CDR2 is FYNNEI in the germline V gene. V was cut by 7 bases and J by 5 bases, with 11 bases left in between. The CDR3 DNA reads TGTGCCAGCACAGGGCAGGGGGAGACCCAGTACTTC. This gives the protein CASTGQGETQYF.

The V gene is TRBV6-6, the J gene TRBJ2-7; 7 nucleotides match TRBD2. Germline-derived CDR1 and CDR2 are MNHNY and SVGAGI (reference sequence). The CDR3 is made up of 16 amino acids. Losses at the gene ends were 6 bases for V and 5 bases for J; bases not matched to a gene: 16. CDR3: CASRYIAGQVVDEQYF. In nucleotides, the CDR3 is TGTGCCAGCAGGTATATAGCGGGCCAAGTCGTGGACGAGCAGTACTTC.

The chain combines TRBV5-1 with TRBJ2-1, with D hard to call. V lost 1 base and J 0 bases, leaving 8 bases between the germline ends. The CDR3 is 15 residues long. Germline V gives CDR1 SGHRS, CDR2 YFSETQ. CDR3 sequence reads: CASSLSGSSYNEQFF. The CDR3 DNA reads TGCGCCAGCAGCTTGTCTGGAAGCTCCTACAATGAGCAGTTCTTC. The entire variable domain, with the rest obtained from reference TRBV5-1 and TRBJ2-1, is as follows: KAGVTQTPRYLIKTRGQQVTLSCSPISGHRSVSWYQQTPGQGLQFLFEYFSETQRNKGNFPGRFSGRQFSNSRSEMNVSTLELGDSALYLCASSLSGSSYNEQFFGPGTRLTVL.

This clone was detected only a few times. The CDR3 protein is CASTKDGGQSTEAFF. The CDR3 DNA sequence: TGTGCCAGCACCAAAGATGGGGGCCAAAGCACTGAAGCTTTCTTT. The rearrangement links TRBV13 to TRBJ1-1; D perhaps matches TRBD1 (6 bases). Germline-derived CDR1 and CDR2 are PRHDT and FYEKMQ (reference sequence). V was pared by 7 bases and J by 4 bases, with 19 bases between. The CDR3 is 15 amino acids.

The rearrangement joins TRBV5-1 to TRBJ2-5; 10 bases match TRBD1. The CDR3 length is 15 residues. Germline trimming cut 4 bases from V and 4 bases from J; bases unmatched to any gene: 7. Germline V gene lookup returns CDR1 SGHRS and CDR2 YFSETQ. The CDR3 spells CASSPGTGVIETQYF. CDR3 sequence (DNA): TGCGCCAGCAGCCCCGGGACAGGGGTCATAGAGACCCAGTACTTC.